This TCR beta chain originates from a study of technical replicates of blood from a few donors. The germline gives CDR1 MGHRA, CDR2 YSYEKL. V was shortened by 1 base and J by 4 bases, with 10 bases between the two germline ends. The CDR3 loop spans 14 amino acids. Profiled with immunoSEQ multiplex PCR; TCRdb holds only in-frame clones, not every one. The sample lists 81,000 or so clones, 96% occurring once. The sequence was obtained from a human donor in good health. Input material: T cells isolated from PBMCs. V and J are TRBV4-1 and TRBJ1-1, with no clear D. The CDR3 here is CASSQVGTRTEAFF. The CDR3 DNA reads as TGCGCCAGCAGCCAAGTGGGCACCCGCACTGAAGCTTTCTTT.